The entry below describes one T cell receptor beta chain. No antigen is known for it. Naive-designated CD8 cells lacked CD45RO, were positively enriched for CCR7, and omitted terminally differentiated effector memory CD45RA+ cells. The sample belongs to a study of shared clonotypes between healthy human individuals. Libraries were prepared by immunoSEQ multiplex PCR; TCRdb keeps only in-frame clonotypes and omits some of them. The sample carries about 2.2 million clones, about 94% recorded once. Germline CDR1 GTSNPN, CDR2 SVGIG (reference sequence). This CDR3 has 15 amino acids. The ends were cut back, 4 bases at V and 0 bases at J, with 13 bases in the middle. Findings of the study overall: When compared with the clonotypes that were shared by all four sorted-subset donors, the non-shared clonotypes turned out to have lower generation probabilities. Naive CD4 clonotypes were shared across a handful of donors at about 5.2%. Generally, naive subsets (rather than memory subsets) showed larger estimated richness.

The material sequenced was naive CD8+ T cells from PBMCs. The J gene is TRBJ2-1, the V gene TRBV30; no firm D call. This sequence was found in a man between 18 and 35 years old in good health. Some clones in this sample may be carry-over from other donors' samples. The CDR3 region is CAWTPPLSSYNEQFF. The CDR3 DNA follows: TGTGCCTGGACCCCCCCCCTGAGCTCCTACAATGAGCAGTTCTTC.